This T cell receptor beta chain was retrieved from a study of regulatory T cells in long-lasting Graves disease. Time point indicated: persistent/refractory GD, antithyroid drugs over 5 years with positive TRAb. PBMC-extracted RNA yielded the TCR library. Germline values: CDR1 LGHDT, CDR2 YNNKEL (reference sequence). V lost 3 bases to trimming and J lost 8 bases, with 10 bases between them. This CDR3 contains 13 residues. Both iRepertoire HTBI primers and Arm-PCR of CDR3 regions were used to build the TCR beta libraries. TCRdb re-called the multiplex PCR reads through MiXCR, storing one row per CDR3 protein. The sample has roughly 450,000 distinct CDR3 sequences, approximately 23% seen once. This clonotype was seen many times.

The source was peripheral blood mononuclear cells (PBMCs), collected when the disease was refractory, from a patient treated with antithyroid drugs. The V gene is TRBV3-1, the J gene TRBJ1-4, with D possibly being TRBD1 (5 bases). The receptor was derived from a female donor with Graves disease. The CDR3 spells CASSQGGIEKLFF. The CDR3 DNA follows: TGTGCCAGCAGCCAGGGGGGGATCGAAAAACTGTTTTTT. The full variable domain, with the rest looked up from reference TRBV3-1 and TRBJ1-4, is DTAVSQTPKYLVTQMGNDKSIKCEQNLGHDTMYWYKQDSKKFLKIMFSYNNKELIINETVPNRFSPKSPDKAHLNLHINSLELGDSAVYFCASSQGGIEKLFFGSGTQLSVL.